This TCR beta chain was sequenced in a study of identical twins. Whole-study results and caveats: Fewer insertions marked abundant cord blood beta clonotypes; young adult naive trended weakly, memory not at all. The study found that models underestimated out-of-frame TCR alpha sharing in monozygotic twins.

This clonotype was seen a handful of times. As yet, its antigen is unknown. Germline values: CDR1 SGHTA, CDR2 FQGTGA. This CDR3 contains 13 residues. Between the trimmed V and J ends, which lost 7 bases and 10 bases, there was a span of 14 bases. A universal primer binding site was introduced by template switching. The final cDNA contained unique molecular identifiers. TCRdb passed the 5' RACE reads through MiXCR, listing each CDR3 protein once. This sample has approximately 220,000 distinct CDR3 sequences, with around 6.9% found just once. These data were likewise used in another study, on yellow fever vaccine responses in identical twins.

The chain joins TRBV7-3 to TRBJ1-6; possible D gene TRBD1, 5 bases. The TCR originated in a young woman in good health. Sequenced material: memory (CD45RO+) T cells sorted from blood. This CDR3 reads CASTLQRGSPLHF. DNA of the CDR3: TGTGCCAGCACCTTGCAGAGGGGATCACCCCTCCACTTT. The variable domain in full, completed from reference TRBV7-3 and TRBJ1-6, reads GAGVSQTPSNKVTEKGKYVELRCDPISGHTALYWYRQSLGQGPEFLIYFQGTGAADDSGLPNDRFFAVRPEGSVSTLKIQRTERGDSAVYLCASTLQRGSPLHFGNGTRLTVT.